A single sample gave rise to the 14 T cell receptor beta chains below, sequenced in a study of CD8 T cells in Susac syndrome. Reverse transcription of about 0.45 to 1 ug RNA used random hexamers. MiXCR, run by TCRdb on the immunoSEQ multiplex PCR reads, gives a single entry per CDR3 protein. The data show about 69,000 distinct CDR3 sequences, with approximately 95% seen just once and over 0.2% held by the top ten. Sequenced sample: CD8+ T cells from PBMCs. These receptors all come from a human donor in good health.

The V and J genes are TRBV11-2 and TRBJ2-5, with TRBD2 as a possible D gene (7 bases). V lost 0 bases, J lost 5 bases, and 13 bases lay in between. The CDR3 extends over 15 amino acids. Germline CDR1 is SGHAT and CDR2 is FQNNGV. DNA for the CDR3: TGTGCCAGCAGCTTAGATCCGGGGGGCCAGGAGACCCAGTACTTC. Amino acids: CASSLDPGGQETQYF.

V is TRBV30 and J is TRBJ2-3, with 9 bases matching TRBD1. With 4 bases clipped from V and 5 bases from J, the junction kept 1 base outside the gene matches. The CDR3 is 12 amino acids. Germline V gives CDR1 GTSNPN, CDR2 SVGIG (reference sequence). CDR3 coding DNA: TGTGCCTGGAACAGGGGGCGAGATACGCAGTATTTT. Translating it yields CAWNRGRDTQYF.

J is TRBJ1-5 and V is TRBV5-6; the D gene is possibly TRBD1 (5 bases). The CDR3 consists of 15 residues. V lost 4 bases to trimming and J lost 5 bases, with 16 bases between them. CDR1 is SGHDT, CDR2 YYEEEE, per germline. Here the CDR3 reads CASSPGGGAHQPQHF. CDR3 DNA: TGTGCCAGCAGCCCCGGAGGTGGGGCGCATCAGCCCCAGCATTTT. Full variable domain (missing parts from reference TRBV5-6 and TRBJ1-5): DAGVTQSPTHLIKTRGQQVTLRCSPKSGHDTVSWYQQALGQGPQFIFQYYEEEERQRGNFPDRFSGHQFPNYSSELNVNALLLGDSALYLCASSPGGGAHQPQHFGDGTRLSIL.

V and J are TRBV6-2 or TRBV6-3 and TRBJ2-1; no clear D gene. The CDR3 is 14 residues long. The V end lost 6 bases, the J end lost 8 bases, and 17 bases lay between the germline ends. Germline loops: CDR1 MNHEY, CDR2 SVGEGT. This CDR3 reads CASSPQTAGDEQFF. CDR3 nucleotides: TGTGCCAGCAGCCCTCAAACGGCCGGCGATGAGCAGTTCTTC.

The rearrangement links TRBV29-1 to TRBJ1-1; TRBD1 might be the D (5 bases). Germline V CDR1 and CDR2: SQVTM, ANQGSEA. Trimming removed 4 bases from V and 0 bases from J, with 9 bases in between. The length of the CDR3 is 13 residues. This CDR3 reads CSVVGALNTEAFF. The DNA for the CDR3 is TGCAGCGTTGTCGGGGCTCTGAACACTGAAGCTTTCTTT.

This clonotype appeared once. The J gene is TRBJ1-2, the V gene TRBV6-6, with D hard to call. Germline CDR1 is MNHNY and CDR2 is SVGAGI (reference sequence). V was pared by 6 bases and J by 4 bases, with 6 bases between. The CDR3 runs to 11 residues. CDR3 nucleotide sequence: TGTGCCAGCAGGGTTACCTATGGCTACACCTTC. It yields the protein CASRVTYGYTF.

V and J are TRBV3-1 and TRBJ2-3, with TRBD2 matching 9 bases. With 1 base clipped from V and 3 bases from J, the junction kept 11 bases outside the gene matches. Germline V gives CDR1 LGHDT, CDR2 YNNKEL (reference sequence). The CDR3 sequence is 18 residues long. CDR3 nucleotide sequence: TGTGCCAGCAGCCAAGGAGGCGGGGGGGCCTTTTCTACAGATACGCAGTATTTT. It codes for CASSQGGGGAFSTDTQYF.

This rearrangement joins TRBV6-2 or TRBV6-3 to TRBJ2-5, with 8 nucleotides matching TRBD2. J lost 5 bases, V lost 5 bases, and 7 bases had no gene match. The CDR3 is made up of 14 amino acids. CDR1 MNHEY and CDR2 SVGEGT come from the germline V gene. CDR3 protein: CASSPGGDGETQYF. CDR3 nucleotide sequence: TGTGCCAGCAGTCCCGGGGGGGACGGGGAGACCCAGTACTTC.

The chain uses TRBV20-1 and TRBJ2-3; D gene unclear. Looked up from germline, CDR1 is DFQATT and CDR2 is SNEGSKA (reference sequence). V lost 4 bases, J lost 0 bases, and 17 bases lay in between. The CDR3 totals 16 residues. Here the CDR3 reads CSATARPAASTDTQYF. In DNA, the CDR3 is TGCAGTGCTACCGCCCGGCCGGCGGCTAGCACAGATACGCAGTATTTT.

The rearrangement links TRBV4-1 to TRBJ2-1; tentatively, D is TRBD2 (7 bases). This CDR3 comprises 16 residues. Trimming pared 3 bases from V and 7 bases from J, leaving 19 bases between. Germline CDR1 is MGHRA and CDR2 is YSYEKL. Written as DNA, the CDR3 is TGCGCCAGCAGCCAGCTTAGGGGGGGCCAAGGTAATGAGCAGTTCTTC. This codes for CASSQLRGGQGNEQFF.

The rearrangement uses TRBV5-6 and TRBJ1-5; D call uncertain. V was pared by 1 base and J by 2 bases, with 4 bases between. This CDR3 region has 13 residues. Germline-derived CDR1 and CDR2 are SGHDT and YYEEEE. In DNA form, the CDR3 reads TGTGCCAGCAGCTTGACGGGCAATCAGCCCCAGCATTTT. This sequence encodes CASSLTGNQPQHF.

V usage is TRBV2 and J usage is TRBJ2-7; no reliable D call. The germline gives CDR1 SNHLY, CDR2 FYNNEI. V dropped 3 bases and J dropped 2 bases, with 14 bases sitting between them. The CDR3 has 15 residues. CDR3 loop: CASSDPSRATYEQYF. The CDR3 DNA is TGTGCCAGCAGTGACCCCTCCAGAGCCACCTACGAGCAGTACTTC.

This chain uses TRBV4-1 with TRBJ2-2, with no clear D. Germline CDR1 and CDR2: MGHRA and YSYEKL. Trimming pared 0 bases from V and 4 bases from J, leaving 9 bases between. CDR3 length: 15 amino acids. CDR3 bases: TGCGCCAGCAGCCAAGACGAAAGGGTCACCGGGGAGCTGTTTTTT. Translation: CASSQDERVTGELFF.

The chain carries TRBV9 and TRBJ2-6; D may be TRBD1 (6 bases). V shed 0 bases and J shed 2 bases, with 6 bases lying between them. In germline, CDR1 is SGDLS, CDR2 YYNGEE. This CDR3 region has 15 residues. CDR3 nucleotide sequence: TGTGCCAGCAGCGTAGCAGGGGCTGGGGCCAACGTCCTGACTTTC. This sequence encodes CASSVAGAGANVLTF.